One sample yielded the 6 T cell receptor beta chains listed below, sequenced in a study of cytomegalovirus exposure and HLA in healthy donors (dated 2017 in TCRdb). Library construction relied on the immunoSEQ multiplex PCR assay. A mixture of 60 forward primers for TCR Vbeta segments and 13 reverse primers for TCR Jbeta segments was used in the multiplex PCR. TCRdb retrieved this table from immuneACCESS and kept in-frame rearrangements only. Not all clones are present; in checked studies, unresolved V genes account for under half, and no reason is known for the remainder. This sample comprises 110,000 or so clones, 60% to 80% of them detected only once. More than 2% of the sample goes to the ten largest clones. Sequencing used PBMCs. Receptors were obtained from a human donor in good health.

The rearrangement uses TRBV6-1 and TRBJ1-3; D possibly corresponds to TRBD1 (5 bases). From germline, CDR1 is MNHNS and CDR2 SASEGT. The CDR3 runs 14 residues. V dropped 7 bases and J dropped 0 bases, with 10 bases sitting between them. CDR3 DNA sequence: TGTGCCAGCACTCGGAGGGGCTCTGGAAACACCATATATTTT. This encodes CASTRRGSGNTIYF.

The V gene is TRBV2, the J gene TRBJ2-3; 9 nucleotides line up with TRBD2. V was clipped by 5 bases and J by 7 bases; unmatched bases: 4. This CDR3 has 13 residues. From germline, CDR1 is SNHLY and CDR2 FYNNEI. DNA for the CDR3: TGTGCCAGCAGTATAGCGGGAGTGAATACGCAGTATTTT. Protein: CASSIAGVNTQYF.

The chain links TRBV30 to TRBJ1-5; 7 bases line up with TRBD1. With 2 bases clipped from V and 0 bases from J, the junction kept 4 bases outside the gene matches. The CDR3 consists of 15 residues. Germline V gene sequence: CDR1 GTSNPN, CDR2 SVGIG (reference sequence). CDR3 in amino acids: CAWSSGQNSNQPQHF. Here the CDR3 DNA reads TGTGCCTGGAGTTCGGGACAGAATAGCAATCAGCCCCAGCATTTT.

This chain joins TRBV9 and TRBJ2-3, with 12 bases fitting TRBD2. This CDR3 has 18 amino acids. V dropped 2 bases and J dropped 5; count of bases not matched to a gene: 12. CDR1 is SGDLS, CDR2 YYNGEE, per germline. The CDR3 spells CASSVTGLAGPGRDTQYF. The CDR3 region has the DNA TGTGCCAGCAGCGTCACGGGACTAGCGGGCCCGGGACGAGATACGCAGTATTTT. Supplemented by reference TRBV9 and TRBJ2-3, the full variable domain reads DSGVTQTPKHLITATGQRVTLRCSPRSGDLSVYWYQQSLDQGLQFLIQYYNGEERAKGNILERFSAQQFPDLHSELNLSSLELGDSALYFCASSVTGLAGPGRDTQYFGPGTRLTVL.

The J gene is TRBJ2-7, the V gene TRBV5-4; 9 nucleotides match TRBD1. The CDR3 length is 15 residues. After removal of 5 bases from V and 0 bases from J, the junction contained 6 bases not matched to a gene. Looked up from germline, CDR1 is SGHNT and CDR2 is YYREEE (reference sequence). For the CDR3, the DNA is TGTGCCAGCAGTCTCCAGGGACAGGGCTCCTACGAGCAGTACTTC. Its translation: CASSLQGQGSYEQYF.

CDR3 loop: CASSLGTASNYGYTF. Written as DNA, the CDR3 is TGTGCCAGCAGCCTAGGGACAGCCTCTAACTATGGCTACACCTTC. V and J are TRBV5-4 and TRBJ1-2; 7 bases map to TRBD1. This CDR3 contains 15 residues. Losses at the gene ends were 4 bases for V and 0 bases for J; bases not matched to a gene: 6. The germline V gene has CDR1 SGHNT and CDR2 YYREEE (reference sequence).